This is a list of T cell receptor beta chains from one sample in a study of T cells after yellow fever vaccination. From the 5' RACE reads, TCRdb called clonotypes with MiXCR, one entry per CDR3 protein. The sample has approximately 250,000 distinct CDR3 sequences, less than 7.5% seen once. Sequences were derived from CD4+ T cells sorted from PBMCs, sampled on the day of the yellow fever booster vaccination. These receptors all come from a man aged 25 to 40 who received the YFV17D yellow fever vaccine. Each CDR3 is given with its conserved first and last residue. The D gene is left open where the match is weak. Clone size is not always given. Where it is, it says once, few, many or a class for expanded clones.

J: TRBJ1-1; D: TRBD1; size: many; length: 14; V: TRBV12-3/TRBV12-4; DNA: TGTGCCAGCAGTGGACAGGGATGGGGCACTGAAGCTTTCTTT; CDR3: CASSGQGWGTEAFF
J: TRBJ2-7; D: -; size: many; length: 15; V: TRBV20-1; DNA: TGCAGTGCTCCCAAGGGCCTCACCAGCTCCTACGAGCAGTACTTC; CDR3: CSAPKGLTSSYEQYF
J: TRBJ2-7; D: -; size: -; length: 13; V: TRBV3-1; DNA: TGTGCCAGCAGCCCAGCAGGGGCGGTCGAGCAGTACTTC; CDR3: CASSPAGAVEQYF
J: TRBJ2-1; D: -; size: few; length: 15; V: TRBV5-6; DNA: TGTGCCAGCAGCTTGCGGGTTAGCAGCTACAATGAGCAGTTCTTC; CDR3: CASSLRVSSYNEQFF
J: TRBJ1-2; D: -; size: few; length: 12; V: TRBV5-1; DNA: TGCGCCAGCAGCTTGGAACAGACGGGCTACACCTTC; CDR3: CASSLEQTGYTF
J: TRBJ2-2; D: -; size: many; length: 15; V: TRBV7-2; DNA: TGTGCCAGCAGGAACTTGGCTAAGAACACCGGGGAGCTGTTTTTT; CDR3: CASRNLAKNTGELFF
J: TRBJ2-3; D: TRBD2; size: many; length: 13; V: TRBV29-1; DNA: TGCAGCGTTGGAGCGGGAGGGGCAGATACGCAGTATTTT; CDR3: CSVGAGGADTQYF
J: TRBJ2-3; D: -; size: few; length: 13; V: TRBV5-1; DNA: TGCGCCAGCAGCCGAGGAGGGTACGATACGCAGTATTTT; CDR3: CASSRGGYDTQYF
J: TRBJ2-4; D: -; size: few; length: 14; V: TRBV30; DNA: TGTGCCTGGAGGGTAGGGGGAGCCAAAAACATTCAGTACTTC; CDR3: CAWRVGGAKNIQYF
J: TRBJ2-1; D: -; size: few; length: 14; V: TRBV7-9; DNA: TGTGCCAGCAGCCCCACTGAATCCTACAATGAGCAGTTCTTC; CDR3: CASSPTESYNEQFF
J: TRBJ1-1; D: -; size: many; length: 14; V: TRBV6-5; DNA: TGTGCCAGCAGCCGTAGGGACCCGATAAGATGGGCTTTCTTT; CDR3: CASSRRDPIRWAFF
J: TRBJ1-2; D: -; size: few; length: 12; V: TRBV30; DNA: TGTGCCTGGAGTCTATCAGACATTCCCTACACCTTC; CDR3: CAWSLSDIPYTF
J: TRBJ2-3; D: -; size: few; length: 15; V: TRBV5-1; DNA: TGCGCCAGCAGCTTGAGGGGGGCAGGCACAGATACGCAGTATTTT; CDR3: CASSLRGAGTDTQYF
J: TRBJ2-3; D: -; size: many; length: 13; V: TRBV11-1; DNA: TGTGCCAGCAGCATTTGGGGGGCAGATACGCAGTATTTT; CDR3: CASSIWGADTQYF
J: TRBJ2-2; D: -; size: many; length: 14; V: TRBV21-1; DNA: TGTGCCAGCAGCATACGGACAGTAGGCACAGGACTGTTTTTT; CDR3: CASSIRTVGTGLFF
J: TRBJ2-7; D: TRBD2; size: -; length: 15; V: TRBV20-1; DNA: TGCAGTGCTAGAGATGAGCGGGGGTTCTCCTACGAGCAGTACTTC; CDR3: CSARDERGFSYEQYF
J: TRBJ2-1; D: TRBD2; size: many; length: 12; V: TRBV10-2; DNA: TGCGCCAGCAGTATTAGCGGGAGGTCGCAGTTCTTC; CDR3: CASSISGRSQFF
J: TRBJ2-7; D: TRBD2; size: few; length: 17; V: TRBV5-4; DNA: TGTGCCAGCAGCTTGGCCCTCAAAGCGGGAGGTACCTACGAGCAGTACTTC; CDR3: CASSLALKAGGTYEQYF
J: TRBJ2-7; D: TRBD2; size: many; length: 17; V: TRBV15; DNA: TGTGCCACCAGCACCCGACTAGCGGGAGGCTCGACCTACGAGCAGTACTTC; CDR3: CATSTRLAGGSTYEQYF
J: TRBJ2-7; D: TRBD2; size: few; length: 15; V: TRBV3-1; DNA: TGTGCCAGCAGCCATACTGGGGCGGGAGTTAACGAGCAGTACTTC; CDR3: CASSHTGAGVNEQYF
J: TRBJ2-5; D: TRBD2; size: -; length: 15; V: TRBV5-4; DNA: TGTGCCAGCAGCTTGGGCGGGAGGGGCCCTGAGACCCAGTACTTC; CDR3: CASSLGGRGPETQYF
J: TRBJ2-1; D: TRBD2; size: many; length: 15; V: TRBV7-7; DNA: TGTGCTAGCAGCTTAGCTAGCGGGAGGGCCGAGGAGCAGTTCTTC; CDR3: CASSLASGRAEEQFF
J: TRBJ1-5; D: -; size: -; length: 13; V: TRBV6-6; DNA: TGTGCCAGCGGGGGGACTGAGGATCAGCCCCAGCATTTT; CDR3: CASGGTEDQPQHF
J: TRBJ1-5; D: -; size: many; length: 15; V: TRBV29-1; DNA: TGCAGCGTAAGCCACGGACCCTCACGAAATCAGCCCCAGCATTTT; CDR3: CSVSHGPSRNQPQHF
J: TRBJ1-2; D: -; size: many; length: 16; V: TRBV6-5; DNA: TGTGCCAGCAGTTACGGGACGACAATAGCTAACTATGGCTACACCTTC; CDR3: CASSYGTTIANYGYTF
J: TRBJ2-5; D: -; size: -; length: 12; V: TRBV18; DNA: TGTGCCAGCTCACCTCCCTGGGGGACCCAGTACTTC; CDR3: CASSPPWGTQYF
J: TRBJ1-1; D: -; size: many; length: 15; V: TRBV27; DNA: TGTGCCAGCAGTTTCGCGGGAGGAAGGAACACTGAAGCTTTCTTT; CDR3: CASSFAGGRNTEAFF
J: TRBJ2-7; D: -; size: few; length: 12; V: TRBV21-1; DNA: TGTGAACGAGAACCTACATCTTACGAGCAGTACTTC; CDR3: CEREPTSYEQYF
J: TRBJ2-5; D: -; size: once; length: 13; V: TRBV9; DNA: TGTGCCAGCAGCGTAGAAGTTGTAGGGACCCAGTACTTC; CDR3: CASSVEVVGTQYF
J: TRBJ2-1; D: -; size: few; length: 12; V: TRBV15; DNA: TGTGCCACCAGCAGGGATCGGGGAGACCAGTTCTTC; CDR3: CATSRDRGDQFF
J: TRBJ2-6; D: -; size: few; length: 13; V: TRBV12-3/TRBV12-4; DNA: TGTGCCAGCCGAGGAGCGGGGGCCAACGTCCTGACTTTC; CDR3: CASRGAGANVLTF
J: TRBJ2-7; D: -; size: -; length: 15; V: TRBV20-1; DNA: TGCAGTGCTAGAGCCTCGGCTCAAAGCTCCTACGAGCAGTACTTC; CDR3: CSARASAQSSYEQYF
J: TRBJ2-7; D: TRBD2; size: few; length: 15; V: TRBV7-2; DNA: TGTGCCAGCAGCTCCAGACTAGCGGTCTCCTACGAGCAGTACTTC; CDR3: CASSSRLAVSYEQYF
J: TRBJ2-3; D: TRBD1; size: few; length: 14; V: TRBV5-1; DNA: TGCGCCAGCAGGACCCAGGGGACAGCAGATACGCAGTATTTT; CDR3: CASRTQGTADTQYF
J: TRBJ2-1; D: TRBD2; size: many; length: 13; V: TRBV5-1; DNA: TGCGCCAGCAGCTTTGGGACTAGCGGGGAGCAGTTCTTC; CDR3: CASSFGTSGEQFF
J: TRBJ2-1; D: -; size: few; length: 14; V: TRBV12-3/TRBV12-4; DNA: TGTGCCAGCAGCCCGAGAGGGTTTTCCAATGAGCAGTTCTTC; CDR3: CASSPRGFSNEQFF
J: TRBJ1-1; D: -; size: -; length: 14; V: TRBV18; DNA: TGTGCCAGCTCGACATCGGGCGTGAACACTGAAGCTTTCTTT; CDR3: CASSTSGVNTEAFF
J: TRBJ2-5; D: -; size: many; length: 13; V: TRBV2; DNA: TGTGCCAGCAGGCGGTCTACGCCAGAGACCCAGTACTTC; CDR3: CASRRSTPETQYF
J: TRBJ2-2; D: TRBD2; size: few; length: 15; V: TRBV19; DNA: TGTGCCAGTACCTCGGCAGGGAGGGTAACCGGGGAGCTGTTTTTT; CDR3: CASTSAGRVTGELFF
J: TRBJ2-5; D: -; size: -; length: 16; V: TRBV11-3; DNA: TGTGCCAGCAGCCCCGGACTGAATCAGTACCAAGAGACCCAGTACTTC; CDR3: CASSPGLNQYQETQYF
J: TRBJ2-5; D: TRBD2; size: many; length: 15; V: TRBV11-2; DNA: TGTGCCAGCAGCTTGACTAGCGGGATCCAAGAGACCCAGTACTTC; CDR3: CASSLTSGIQETQYF
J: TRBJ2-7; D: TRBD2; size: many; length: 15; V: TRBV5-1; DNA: TGCGCCAGCAGGGCCCCCGGGACTAGCGTCAACGAGCAGTACTTC; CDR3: CASRAPGTSVNEQYF